The rows below give T cell receptor beta chains drawn from one sample of a study of blood T cell repertoires in COVID-19. The assay was immunoSEQ multiplex PCR, and TCRdb's table has in-frame clones only and misses some. The table shows about 220,000 clones, with 82% occurring only once. The sequencing input was peripheral blood. These receptor sequences come from a woman in her 70s with COVID-19, enrolled during active disease. CDR3s include the opening cysteine and the closing phenylalanine or tryptophan. The order of the fields is V gene, J gene, D gene, clone size, CDR3 protein, CDR3 DNA. D genes are given only for firm matches. Some rows mark clone size as missing; the rest say once, few, many or name a class of expanded clone.

>TRBV7-8|TRBJ1-2|.|.
CASSLDSRGGYTF
TGTGCCAGCAGCTTAGACAGCCGTGGGGGCTACACCTTC
>TRBV6-5|TRBJ1-2|.|.
CASSYSGTGTYGYTF
TGTGCCAGCAGTTACTCGGGCACAGGGACCTATGGCTACACCTTC
>TRBV5-1|TRBJ2-7|.|.
CASSLVQGYEQYF
TGCGCCAGCAGCTTGGTTCAGGGGTACGAGCAGTACTTC
>TRBV30|TRBJ2-7|.|once
CAWSGDKTYEQYF
TGTGCCTGGAGTGGGGACAAAACCTACGAGCAGTACTTC
>TRBV29-1|TRBJ2-1|TRBD2|.
CSVLLAGGNEQFF
TGCAGCGTATTACTAGCGGGAGGGAATGAGCAGTTCTTC
>TRBV19|TRBJ2-7|TRBD2|.
CASSPGTRDYEQYF
TGTGCCAGTAGCCCCGGGACTAGAGACTACGAGCAGTACTTC
>TRBV5-1|TRBJ1-6|.|.
CASSSEGINSPLHF
TGCGCCAGCAGCTCCGAGGGAATAAATTCACCCCTCCACTTT
>TRBV27|TRBJ2-7|TRBD2|.
CASRPLSGTSGMTYEQYF
TGTGCCAGCAGACCCCTTTCCGGGACTAGCGGGATGACCTACGAGCAGTACTTC
>TRBV19|TRBJ2-7|.|.
CASSMNRASDEQYF
TGTGCCAGTAGTATGAACAGAGCCTCGGACGAGCAGTACTTC
>TRBV27|TRBJ2-7|TRBD1|.
CASSLSRGVGTGIHEQYF
TGTGCCAGCAGTTTATCACGGGGCGTAGGGACAGGGATCCACGAGCAGTACTTC
>TRBV6-2/TRBV6-3|TRBJ2-3|TRBD1|.
CASSSTVDRGRADTQYF
TGTGCCAGCAGTTCCACCGTGGACAGGGGGCGAGCAGATACGCAGTATTTT
>TRBV2|TRBJ2-3|TRBD2|once
CASSEREGLDTQYF
TGTGCCAGCAGTGAAAGGGAGGGATTAGATACGCAGTATTTT
>TRBV5-1|TRBJ2-3|TRBD2|.
CASSRLAGESDTQYF
TGCGCCAGCAGCAGACTAGCGGGAGAGTCAGATACGCAGTATTTT
>TRBV11-2|TRBJ1-2|.|.
CASSLGETFGGYTF
TGTGCCAGCAGCTTAGGCGAGACATTCGGTGGCTACACCTTC
>TRBV7-9|TRBJ2-7|.|.
CASTGLNNVQYF
TGTGCCAGCACCGGGCTAAATAATGTGCAGTACTTC
>TRBV12-5|TRBJ2-3|.|.
CASGPSPPNRDTQYF
TGTGCTAGTGGTCCCTCTCCCCCTAACAGAGATACGCAGTATTTT
>TRBV28|TRBJ2-1|TRBD2|once
CASRLAGGPVEQFF
TGTGCCAGCCGACTAGCGGGAGGGCCAGTTGAGCAGTTCTTC
>TRBV25-1|TRBJ2-1|TRBD2|.
CASSHKTSGTEQFF
TGTGCCAGCAGCCATAAGACTAGCGGGACTGAGCAGTTCTTC
>TRBV7-2|TRBJ2-7|.|.
CASSLSNSEAGKQYF
TGTGCCAGCAGCTTATCGAACAGCGAAGCAGGGAAGCAGTACTTC
>TRBV9|TRBJ1-2|.|.
CASSVTPQSNYGYTF
TGTGCCAGCAGCGTAACCCCACAGTCTAACTATGGCTACACCTTC
>TRBV3-1/TRBV3-2|TRBJ2-1|TRBD2|.
CASSQFPGLAGGRINEQFF
TGTGCCAGCAGTCAATTTCCGGGACTAGCGGGAGGGAGGATCAATGAGCAGTTCTTC
>TRBV6-6|TRBJ2-7|.|.
CASTRDTDYEQYF
TGTGCCAGCACCCGGGACACCGACTACGAGCAGTACTTC
>TRBV19|TRBJ2-2|TRBD2|.
CASSIGLAPNTGELFF
TGTGCCAGTAGTATAGGACTAGCCCCGAACACCGGGGAGCTGTTTTTT
>TRBV24-1|TRBJ2-1|TRBD1|.
CATSDRTGGDYNEQFF
TGTGCCACCAGTGACCGGACAGGGGGCGACTACAATGAGCAGTTCTTC
>TRBV30|TRBJ1-1|.|.
CAWSVGTGNTEAFF
TGTGCCTGGAGTGTAGGAACAGGGAACACTGAAGCTTTCTTT
>TRBV7-6|TRBJ1-3|.|.
CASSLVPTTGHSSGNTIYF
TGTGCCAGCAGCTTAGTTCCAACGACAGGCCATTCCTCTGGAAACACCATATATTTT
>TRBV21-1|TRBJ1-5|.|.
CASPQGRGPSAQHF
TGTGCCAGCCCCCAGGGCAGGGGACCATCAGCCCAGCATTTT